This T cell receptor (beta chain) was found in a study of blood T cell repertoires in COVID-19 (dated by TCRdb to the early 2020s). Study-wide context: Collaborator samples came from the United States, Italy and Spain and covered acute and convalescent phases of COVID-19. The material from the prospective study consisted of cDNA or gDNA derived from T cells, B-cell-depleted T cells, or PBMCs. The dataset comprised deeply sampled blood TCRbeta repertoires from subjects exposed to, actively infected with, or recovered from COVID-19. The repertoires were made available in a free public database intended to serve as a resource for research on the immune response to SARS-CoV-2. Samples came from the ongoing ImmuneRACE study (first 160 participants) plus 1,254 subjects from 6 global collaborators. Nearly every sample came with metadata listing a de-identified subject ID, COVID-19 status, age in years and sex. Where available, HLA class I and class II types were taken from metadata supplied by the sample provider and were not determined by assay-based typing.

Concerning this clone: The antigen this receptor binds is unknown. No much larger clone is present one base from it, and per-base qualities are unavailable.

From its cysteine to its phenylalanine, the CDR3 spans 16 amino acids. Solely the CDR3 DNA is kept, with 48 bases framed from the first base. The germline V gene sets CDR1 to SGHVS and CDR2 to FQNEAQ. Relative to germline, V is missing 7 bases and J is missing 0 bases, with 9 bases of the junction outside any gene match. Results and caveats for the whole study, not just this receptor: How much clinical and demographic metadata was included differed by source and by participant, and the metadata was provided uncurated.

The immunoSEQ Assay, a bias-controlled multiplex PCR, was used to amplify TCRbeta CDR3 regions from genomic DNA. The study's processing was this. The number of nucleated cells in each sample was estimated from the amplification of reference gene primers within the assay. Sequence reads were collapsed and filtered to measure the absolute abundance of every unique TCRbeta CDR3 rearrangement. For each sample, productive Simpson clonality was calculated as the square root of Simpson's diversity index across productive rearrangements. TCRdb's version of the immuneACCESS table is confined to in-frame rearrangements and falls short of the full clone set. An unresolved V gene accounts for under half of the shortfall where checked; the remainder is of unknown origin. The V and J calls and the clone size are those of that table, but D and trimming were determined from the DNA. The sample table lists 150,000 to 200,000 clones, around 75% of them with a count of one. The ten biggest clones cover almost 6% of the sample.

One collaborating source in Seattle enrolled patients while the patients were actively infected and followed the patients over time throughout the course of disease. Whole blood was collected in K2EDTA tubes by collaborating institutions according to the institutions' own protocols. For TCRbeta analysis, collaborators shipped samples as frozen whole blood, isolated PBMCs, or DNA extracted from either of those sample types. The sample consisted of peripheral blood. The receptor chain draws on TRBV7-8 and TRBJ2-3; the junction holds 8 bases that match TRBD2. The receptor comes from a woman in her 40s with COVID-19, enrolled during active disease. The CDR3 sequence is CASTPYASGSTDTQYF. In nucleotide form, the sequence is TGTGCCAGCACGCCGTATGCTAGCGGGAGCACAGATACGCAGTATTTT.